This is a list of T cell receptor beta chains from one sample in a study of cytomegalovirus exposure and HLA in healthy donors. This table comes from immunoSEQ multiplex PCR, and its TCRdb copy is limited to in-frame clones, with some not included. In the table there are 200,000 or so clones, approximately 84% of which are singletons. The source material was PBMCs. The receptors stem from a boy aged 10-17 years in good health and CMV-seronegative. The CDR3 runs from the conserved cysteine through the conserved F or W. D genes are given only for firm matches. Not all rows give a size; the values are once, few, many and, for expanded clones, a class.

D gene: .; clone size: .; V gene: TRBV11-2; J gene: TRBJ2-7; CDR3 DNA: TGTGCCAGCAGCCCGGTATCGGACAGTCCTTCCTACGAGCAGTACTTC; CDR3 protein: CASSPVSDSPSYEQYF
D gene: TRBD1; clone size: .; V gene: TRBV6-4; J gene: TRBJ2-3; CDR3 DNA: TGTGCCAGCAGCGCCGACAGGGTTGGGACAGATACGCAGTATTTT; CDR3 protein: CASSADRVGTDTQYF
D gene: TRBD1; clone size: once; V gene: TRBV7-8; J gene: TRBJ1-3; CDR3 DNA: TGTGCCAGCAGCCAGTGGGCGGGACAGTTGAAATCTGGAAACACCATATATTTT; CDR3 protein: CASSQWAGQLKSGNTIYF
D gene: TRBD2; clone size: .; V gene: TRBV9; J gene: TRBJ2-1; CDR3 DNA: TGTGCCAGCAGCGTAGCTCCTCTAGCGGAGAGTGAGCAGTTCTTC; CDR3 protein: CASSVAPLAESEQFF
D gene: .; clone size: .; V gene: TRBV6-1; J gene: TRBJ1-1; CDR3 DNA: TGTGCCAGCAGTGGACAGTTCCCGCCTGAAGCTTTCTTT; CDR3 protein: CASSGQFPPEAFF
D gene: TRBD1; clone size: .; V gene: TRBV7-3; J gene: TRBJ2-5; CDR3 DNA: TGTGCCAGCAGCTCTGACAGGGGATCGGAGGAGACCCAGTACTTC; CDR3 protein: CASSSDRGSEETQYF
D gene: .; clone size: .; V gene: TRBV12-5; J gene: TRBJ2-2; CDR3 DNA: TGTGCTAGTGGTTTGACATCGCCCGGGAAGGAGGGGACTCGACTGAACACCGGGGAGCTGTTTTTT; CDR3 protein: CASGLTSPGKEGTRLNTGELFF
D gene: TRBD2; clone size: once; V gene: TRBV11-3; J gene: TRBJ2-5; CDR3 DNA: TGTGCCAGCAGCTGGGGGACTAGCGGGTCCCCCTCAGGAGAGACCCAGTACTTC; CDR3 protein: CASSWGTSGSPSGETQYF
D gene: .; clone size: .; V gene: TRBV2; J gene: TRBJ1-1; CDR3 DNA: TGTGCCAACGGGGGGCCGTCGGGCACTGAAGCTTTCTTT; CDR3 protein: CANGGPSGTEAFF
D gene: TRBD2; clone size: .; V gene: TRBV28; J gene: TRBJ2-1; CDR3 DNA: TGTGCCAGCACGGGACTAGCGGGAGTCTATGAGCAGTTCTTC; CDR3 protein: CASTGLAGVYEQFF
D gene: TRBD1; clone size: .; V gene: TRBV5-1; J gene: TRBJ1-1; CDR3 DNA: TGCGCCAGCAGCTTGGGTCCCTGGGGACAGCCGGGCGCTGAAGCTTTCTTT; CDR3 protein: CASSLGPWGQPGAEAFF
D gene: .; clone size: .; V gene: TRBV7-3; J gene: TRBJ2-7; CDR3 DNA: TGTGCCAGCAGCTTAACATCGGATAGCGGTTACGAGCAGTACTTC; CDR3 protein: CASSLTSDSGYEQYF
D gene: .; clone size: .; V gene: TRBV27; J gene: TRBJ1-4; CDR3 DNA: TGTGCCAGCAGCTACCTTGGGGGGGGGCGTGAAAAACTGTTTTTT; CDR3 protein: CASSYLGGGREKLFF
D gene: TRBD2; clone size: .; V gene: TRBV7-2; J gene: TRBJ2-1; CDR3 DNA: TGTGCCAGCAGCTTAGCGGGTAGCGGGACCCACAATGAGCAGTTCTTC; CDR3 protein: CASSLAGSGTHNEQFF
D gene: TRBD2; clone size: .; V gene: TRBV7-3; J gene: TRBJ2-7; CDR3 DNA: TGTGCCAGCAGCTTCATCGGGGGGAACGAGCAGTACTTC; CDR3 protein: CASSFIGGNEQYF
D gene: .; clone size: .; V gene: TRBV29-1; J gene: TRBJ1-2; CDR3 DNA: TGCAGCGTTGAAGACGGAGACGGAGCCTATGGCTACACCTTC; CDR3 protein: CSVEDGDGAYGYTF
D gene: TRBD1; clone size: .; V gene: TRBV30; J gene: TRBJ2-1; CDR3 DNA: TGTGCCTGGACCGGAGGGACAGGGCTGTATGAGCAGTTCTTC; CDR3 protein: CAWTGGTGLYEQFF
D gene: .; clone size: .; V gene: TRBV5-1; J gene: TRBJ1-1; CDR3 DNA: TGCGCCAGCAGCTTGGTGAGCCAGAACACTGAAGCTTTCTTT; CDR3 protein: CASSLVSQNTEAFF
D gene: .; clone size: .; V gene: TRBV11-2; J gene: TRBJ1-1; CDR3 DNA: TGTGCCAGCAGCCTAGAACCCACTATGAACACTGAAGCTTTCTTT; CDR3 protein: CASSLEPTMNTEAFF
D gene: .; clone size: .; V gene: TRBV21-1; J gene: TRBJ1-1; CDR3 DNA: TGTGCCAGCAGCAAAGGATTACGGGGAAACACTGAAGCTTTCTTT; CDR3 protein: CASSKGLRGNTEAFF
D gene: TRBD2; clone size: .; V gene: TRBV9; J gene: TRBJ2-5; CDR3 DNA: TGTGCCAGCAGCGTAGATAGCGGGGAGGTAGAGACCCAGTACTTC; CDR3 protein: CASSVDSGEVETQYF
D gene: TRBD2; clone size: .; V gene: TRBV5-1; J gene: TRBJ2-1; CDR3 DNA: TGCGCCAGCAGCCAGGGACTAGCGGACTACAATGAGCAGTTCTTC; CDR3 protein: CASSQGLADYNEQFF
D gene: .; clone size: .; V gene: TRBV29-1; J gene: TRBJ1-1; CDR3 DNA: TGCAGCGTTGATGAGGACACTGAAGCTTTCTTT; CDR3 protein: CSVDEDTEAFF
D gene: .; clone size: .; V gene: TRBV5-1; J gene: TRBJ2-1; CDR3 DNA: TGCGCCAGCAGCTTGACAGTTTCCTACAATGAGCAGTTCTTC; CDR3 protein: CASSLTVSYNEQFF
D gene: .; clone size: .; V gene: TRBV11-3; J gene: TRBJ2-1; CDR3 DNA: TGTGCCAGCAGCTTAGTTGGTGGGGGCGCCAGTGAGCAGTTCTTC; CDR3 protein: CASSLVGGGASEQFF
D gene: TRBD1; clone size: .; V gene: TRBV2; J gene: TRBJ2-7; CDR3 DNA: TGTGCCAGCACTGGGTACGGAGGAGCCCTTCGCCGGGACAGGGGGAGGGAGCAGTACTTC; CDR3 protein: CASTGYGGALRRDRGREQYF
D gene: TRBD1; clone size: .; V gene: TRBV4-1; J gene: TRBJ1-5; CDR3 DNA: TGCGCCAGCAGCCAAGAGGGACCGGGACAGGGGCCCCAGCATTTT; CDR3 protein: CASSQEGPGQGPQHF
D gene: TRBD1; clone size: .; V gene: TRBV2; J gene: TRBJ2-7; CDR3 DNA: TGTGCCAGCAGTTCTCCGGGACAGGGTCTTTCGTTC; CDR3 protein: CASSSPGQGLSF
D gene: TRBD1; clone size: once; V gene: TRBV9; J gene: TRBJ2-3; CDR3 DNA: TGTGCCAGCGGACAGGGGGCGTCACTAGCCAGCACAGATACGCAGTATTTT; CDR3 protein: CASGQGASLASTDTQYF
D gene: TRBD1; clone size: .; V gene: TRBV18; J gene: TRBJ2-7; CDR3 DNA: TGTGCCAGCTCACTAGGACAGGGGCCATCCTACGAGCAGTACTTC; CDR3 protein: CASSLGQGPSYEQYF
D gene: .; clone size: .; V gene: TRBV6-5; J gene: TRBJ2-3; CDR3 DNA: TGTGCCAGCAGTTATGCAGGGGTGGATACGCAGTATTTT; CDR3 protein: CASSYAGVDTQYF
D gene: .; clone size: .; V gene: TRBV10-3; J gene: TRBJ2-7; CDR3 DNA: TGTGCCATCCAACCCGACAGTACCTACGAGCAGTACTTC; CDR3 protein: CAIQPDSTYEQYF
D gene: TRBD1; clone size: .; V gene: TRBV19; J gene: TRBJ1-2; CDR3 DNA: TGTGCCACATGGACAGGGGAGAGTAACTATGGCTACACCTTC; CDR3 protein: CATWTGESNYGYTF
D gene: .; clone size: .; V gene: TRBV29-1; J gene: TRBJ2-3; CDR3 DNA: TGCAGCGTGGGCGCGCTATACACAGATACGCAGTATTTT; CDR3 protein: CSVGALYTDTQYF
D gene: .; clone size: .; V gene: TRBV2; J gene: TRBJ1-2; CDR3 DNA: TGTGCCAGCACCTGGACAGTTCCTGCTGGCTACACCTTC; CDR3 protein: CASTWTVPAGYTF
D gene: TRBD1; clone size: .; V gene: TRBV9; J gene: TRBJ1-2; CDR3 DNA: TGTGCCAGCAGCGTAGGGGGACAGGGCCTTTACTATGGCTACACCTTC; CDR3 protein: CASSVGGQGLYYGYTF
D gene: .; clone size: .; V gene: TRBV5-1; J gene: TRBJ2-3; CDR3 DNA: TGCGCCAGCAGCTTGGACGGAGATACGCAGTATTTT; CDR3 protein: CASSLDGDTQYF
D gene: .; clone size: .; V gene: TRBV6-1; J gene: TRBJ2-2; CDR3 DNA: TGTGCCAGCAGTGAACCGAGGGACACCGGGGAGCTGTTTTTT; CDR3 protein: CASSEPRDTGELFF
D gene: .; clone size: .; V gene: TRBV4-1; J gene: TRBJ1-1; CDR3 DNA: TGCGCCAGCAGCCACGGACAGTTAACGAACACTGAAGCTTTCTTT; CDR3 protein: CASSHGQLTNTEAFF
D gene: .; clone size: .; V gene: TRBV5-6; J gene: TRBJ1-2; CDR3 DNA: TGTGCCAGCAGCACCCCCCGGGGGAATGGCTATGGCTACACCTTC; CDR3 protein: CASSTPRGNGYGYTF
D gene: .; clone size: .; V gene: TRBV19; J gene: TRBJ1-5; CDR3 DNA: TGTGCCAGTAGTATCCGGGAGATCACCAATCAGCCCCAGCATTTT; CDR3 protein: CASSIREITNQPQHF
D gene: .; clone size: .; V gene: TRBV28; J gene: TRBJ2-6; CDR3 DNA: TGTGCCAGCAGTTTTAGGGGGGGCTCTGGGGCCAACGTCCTGACTTTC; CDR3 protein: CASSFRGGSGANVLTF
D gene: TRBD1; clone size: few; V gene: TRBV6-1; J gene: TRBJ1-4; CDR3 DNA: TGTGCCAGCCGGGACAGGGGGCGTTTTGAAAAACTGTTTTTT; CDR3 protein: CASRDRGRFEKLFF
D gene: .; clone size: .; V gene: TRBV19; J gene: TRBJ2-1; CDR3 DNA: TGTGCCAGTAGTAGGGAGACGAGCTCCTACAATGAGCAGTTCTTC; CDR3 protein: CASSRETSSYNEQFF
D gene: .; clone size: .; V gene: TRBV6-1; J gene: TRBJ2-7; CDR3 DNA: TGTGCCAGCAGCCAAGTTTTTTTGGCCGAGTACTTC; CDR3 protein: CASSQVFLAEYF
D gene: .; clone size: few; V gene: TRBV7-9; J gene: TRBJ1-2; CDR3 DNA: TGTGCCAGCAGCTCCCCAGCGGAAATCTATGGCTACACCTTC; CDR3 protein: CASSSPAEIYGYTF
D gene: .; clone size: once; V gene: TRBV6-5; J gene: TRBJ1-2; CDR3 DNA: TGTGCCAGCAGTTACCTACACCCCGGGGGGACCGATGGCTACACCTTC; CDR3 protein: CASSYLHPGGTDGYTF
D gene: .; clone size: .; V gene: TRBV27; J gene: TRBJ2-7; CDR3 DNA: TGTGCCAGCAGTTTTCAGGGGACCTACGAGCAGTACTTC; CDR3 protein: CASSFQGTYEQYF
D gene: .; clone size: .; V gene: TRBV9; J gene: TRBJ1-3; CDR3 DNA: TGTGCCAGCAGCGTAGTAAGCGGAGCCTCTGGAAGCACCATATATTTT; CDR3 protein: CASSVVSGASGSTIYF
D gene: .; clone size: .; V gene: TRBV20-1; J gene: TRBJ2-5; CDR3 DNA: TGCAGTGCTAGAACGGGAGAGACCCAGTACTTC; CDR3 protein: CSARTGETQYF
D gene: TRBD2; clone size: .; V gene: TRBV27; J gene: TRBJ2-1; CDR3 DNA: TGTGCCAGCAGTAGTAGCCCTAGCGGGAGGTTAGATGAGCAGTTCTTC; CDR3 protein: CASSSSPSGRLDEQFF
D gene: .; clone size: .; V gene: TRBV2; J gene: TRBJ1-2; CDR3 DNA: TGTGCCAGCAGCCTCCCTGACAGAGACTATGGCTACACCTTC; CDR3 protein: CASSLPDRDYGYTF
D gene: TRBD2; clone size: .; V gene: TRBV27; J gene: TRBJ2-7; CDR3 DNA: TGTGCCAGCAGTTTACGGCTAGCGGGGGATTCCTACGAGCAGTACTTC; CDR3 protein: CASSLRLAGDSYEQYF
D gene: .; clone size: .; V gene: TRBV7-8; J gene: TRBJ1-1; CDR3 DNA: TGTGCCAGCAAGAGGCGGGGCGTAACTGAAGCTTTCTTT; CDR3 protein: CASKRRGVTEAFF